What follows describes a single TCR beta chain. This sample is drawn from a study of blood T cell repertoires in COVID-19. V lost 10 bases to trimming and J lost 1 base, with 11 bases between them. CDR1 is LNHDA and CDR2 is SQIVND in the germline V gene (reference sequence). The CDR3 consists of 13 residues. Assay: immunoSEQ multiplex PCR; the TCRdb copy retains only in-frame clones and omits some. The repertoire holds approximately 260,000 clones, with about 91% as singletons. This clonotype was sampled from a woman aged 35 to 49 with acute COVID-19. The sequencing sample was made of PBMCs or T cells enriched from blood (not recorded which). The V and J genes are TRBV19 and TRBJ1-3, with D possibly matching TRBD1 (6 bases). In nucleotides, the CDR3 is TGTGCCACCTCAGGGGTATCTGGAAACACCATATATTTT. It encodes CATSGVSGNTIYF. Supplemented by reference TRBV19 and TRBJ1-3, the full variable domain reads DGGITQSPKYLFRKEGQNVTLSCEQNLNHDAMYWYRQDPGQGLRLIYYSQIVNDFQKGDIAEGYSVSREKKESFPLTVTSAQKNPTAFYLCATSGVSGNTIYFGEGSWLTVV.